This T cell receptor (beta chain) was captured by sequencing in a study of cytomegalovirus exposure and HLA in healthy donors. As concerns this clone: The antigen is undetermined.

The V gene lost 4 bases and the J gene lost 5 bases, with 12 bases spanning the gap. Germline CDR1 reads SGHNT; CDR2 reads YYREEE (reference sequence). The CDR3 is 13 amino acids. Whole-study findings and limits: Cytomegalovirus status, reportedly, was diagnosed with high specificity and sensitivity by the classifier. Three of the chains that were CMV-associated were confirmed in vitro to be specific for CMV antigens.

This table comes from immunoSEQ multiplex PCR, and its TCRdb copy is limited to in-frame clones, with some not included. The sample lists roughly 120,000 clones, approximately 89% occurring once. The clonotype comes from a man younger than 35 in good health and CMV-seronegative. The V call is TRBV5-4, the J call TRBJ1-1; possibly TRBD1 for D (5 bases). Sequencing was performed on PBMCs. CDR3 nucleotides: TGTGCCAGCAGCGTGGCGGGGGGGACTGAAGCTTTCTTT. Its translation is CASSVAGGTEAFF.